This T cell receptor beta chain was retrieved from a study of T-cell memory formation after mild COVID-19. The overall study: Clusters of TCRs were largely donor specific. Study observations and caveats: The study found balanced CD4/CD8 in clones contracting day 15 to 85 and a CD4+ lean in later expanders. Contracting CD4+ clones sat mainly in CM and EM; CD8+ in EMRA.

Of note for this clonotype: Its antigen is undetermined.

Libraries for TCRalpha and TCRbeta carried sample barcodes and unique molecular identifiers via 5'RACE. In TCRdb, the 5' RACE reads were re-called with MiXCR into one record per CDR3 protein. The table shows more than 200,000 distinct CDR3 sequences, with less than 20% occurring only once. The receptor was derived from a man younger than 30 who had mild COVID-19 (a few samples of this study predate the infection). Cell type and time point are not known. The sequencing sample was made of PBMCs or a T cell subset sorted from them (not recorded which).

The CDR3 loop is CASSLPRTGYSSYNEQFF. The CDR3 bases are TGTGCCAGCAGCTTGCCCCGGACAGGGTATAGCTCCTACAATGAGCAGTTCTTC. V and J are TRBV11-1 and TRBJ2-1; TRBD1 aligns across 8 bases. The germline V gene encodes CDR1 SGHAT and CDR2 FQDESV (reference sequence). This CDR3 is 18 amino acids long. The J segment lost 0 bases and the V segment lost 3 bases, leaving 10 bases of the junction unmatched.